A single sample is the source of the 5 T cell receptor beta chains below, sequenced in a study of T-cell reconstitution after alpha-beta-depleted transplantation in children. TCRbeta library construction was performed incorporating unique molecular identifiers. TCRdb reprocessed the PCR reads via MiXCR and lists one record per CDR3 protein. The table lists about 610,000 distinct CDR3 sequences, about 10% of them singletons. This specimen was PBMCs from the stem cell graft donor, taken from the stem cell graft. These receptors were obtained from a human donor who donated a stem cell graft to a child with acute myeloid leukemia.

This clonotype was counted only a few times. CDR3 DNA sequence: TGTGCCACCGAGGGACAGGGTAAACACGAGCAGTACTTC. Translating gives CATEGQGKHEQYF. The chain recombines TRBV11-1 with TRBJ2-7, with 9 bases fitting TRBD1. The J segment lost 5 bases and the V segment lost 10 bases, leaving 9 bases of the junction unmatched. The CDR3 loop spans 13 amino acids. Per the germline V gene, CDR1 is SGHAT and CDR2 is FQDESV (reference sequence).

J is TRBJ2-5 and V is TRBV12-3 or TRBV12-4, with D possibly being TRBD1 (5 bases). The CDR3 is made up of 13 amino acids. V dropped 9 bases and J dropped 4 bases, with 15 bases sitting between them. The CDR3 spells CARVSRAPETQYF. For the CDR3, the DNA is TGTGCCAGGGTTAGCAGGGCCCCAGAGACCCAGTACTTC.

In its sample, this clonotype was seen many times. V is TRBV20-1 and J is TRBJ2-7; TRBD2 matches at 10 bases. The CDR3 has 16 residues. V shed 0 bases and J 11 bases; nucleotides not matched to a gene: 16. Germline V gene sequence: CDR1 DFQATT, CDR2 SNEGSKA (reference sequence). CDR3 nucleotides: TGCAGTGCTAGAGATCCCCGGACTAGCGGTCCACCATCTGAGTACTTC. Translation gives CSARDPRTSGPPSEYF.

This clonotype was detected a few times. CDR3 sequence (DNA): TGTGCCAGCTCATCAGTAAGCAGGCTCCAAGAGACCCAGTACTTC. This gives the protein CASSSVSRLQETQYF. This rearrangement joins TRBV18 to TRBJ2-5; no definite D call. Germline-derived CDR1 and CDR2 are KGHSH and LQKENI. CDR3 length equals 15 residues. V was cut by 5 bases and J by 1 base, with 14 bases left in between.

Details on this clonotype: A clone one base away is much larger, so this may be a read error. This chain uses TRBV4-3 with TRBJ2-1, with D unclear. CDR1 and CDR2 from the germline V gene are LGHNA and YSLEER. The CDR3 has 12 amino acids. CDR3 coding DNA: TGCGCCAGCAGCCAAGGGTTCAATGAGCGGTTCTTC. The encoded protein is CASSQGFNERFF.